A single sample gave rise to the 22 T cell receptor beta chains below, sequenced in a study of cytomegalovirus exposure and HLA in healthy donors. The PCR contained 60 Vbeta and 13 Jbeta primers. Profiling relied on immunoSEQ multiplex PCR, and the TCRdb table lists in-frame clones only, not all of them. The sample has 150,000 to 200,000 clones, about 80% seen once. The sequenced sample was PBMCs. These receptors all come from a young man in good health and CMV-seropositive.

V usage is TRBV4-3 and J usage is TRBJ1-2; tentatively, D is TRBD1 (6 bases). This CDR3 spans 17 amino acids. Germline V gene data show CDR1 as LGHNA and CDR2 as YSLEER. V dropped 0 bases and J dropped 8 bases, with 22 bases sitting between them. CDR3 amino acids: CASSQDWGFTGSQGYTF. The CDR3 DNA is TGCGCCAGCAGCCAAGATTGGGGCTTCACAGGGTCGCAAGGCTACACCTTC.

Here the CDR3 reads CASSSTGLSSYNEQFF. In DNA form, the CDR3 reads TGTGCCAGCAGTTCCACCGGTCTGAGCTCCTACAATGAGCAGTTCTTC. The chain is built from TRBV27 and TRBJ2-1, with unresolved D. The V gene's germline CDR1 is MNHEY and CDR2 SMNVEV (reference sequence). The CDR3 covers 16 residues. Trimming took 4 bases from V and 0 from J, leaving 13 bases between them.

The chain combines TRBV27 with TRBJ2-7; TRBD1 might be the D (6 bases). The CDR3 totals 15 residues. Germline V CDR1 and CDR2: MNHEY, SMNVEV (reference sequence). Trimming cost V 3 bases and J 2 bases, with 14 bases left between them. The CDR3 here is CASSLFGTSAYEQYF. The CDR3 DNA reads TGTGCCAGCAGTTTGTTCGGGACAAGCGCCTACGAGCAGTACTTC.

The chain joins TRBV6-1 to TRBJ1-2, with unresolved D. Germline lookup yields CDR1 MNHNS and CDR2 SASEGT. Trimming took off 3 bases at V and 7 bases at J, with 12 bases between the two ends. CDR3 size: 13 residues. For the CDR3, the DNA is TGTGCCAGCAGTGAGGGCCGTGTGTTTGGCTACACCTTC. Protein: CASSEGRVFGYTF.

This chain links TRBV7-9 with TRBJ2-5; possibly TRBD2 for D (6 bases). From germline, CDR1 is SEHNR and CDR2 FQNEAQ (reference sequence). V dropped 10 bases and J dropped 3 bases, with 15 bases sitting between them. The length of the CDR3 is 13 residues. The CDR3 DNA follows: TGTGCCACCCTCCTCCCGGGAGAAGAGACCCAGTACTTC. It encodes CATLLPGEETQYF.

This clone was seen a few times. This rearrangement joins TRBV6-1 to TRBJ2-6; D ambiguous. Germline V lookup: CDR1 MNHNS, CDR2 SASEGT. The CDR3 runs to 14 residues. Trimming removed 5 bases at V and 2 bases at J, with 7 bases between. DNA for the CDR3: TGTGCCAGCAGTTCTGCTACTGGGGCCAACGTCCTGACTTTC. This encodes CASSSATGANVLTF.

The chain carries TRBV11-2 and TRBJ1-1, with unresolved D. V was trimmed by 5 bases and J by 2 bases, leaving 9 bases between them. This CDR3 is 13 amino acids long. The germline V gene has CDR1 SGHAT and CDR2 FQNNGV. Written as DNA, the CDR3 is TGTGCCAGCAGCCCGGCGGGCAACACTGAAGCTTTCTTT. This codes for CASSPAGNTEAFF.

The chain recombines TRBV5-1 with TRBJ2-3; possible D gene TRBD1, 5 bases. Germline lookup yields CDR1 SGHRS and CDR2 YFSETQ. This CDR3 contains 14 residues. The V and J ends lost 2 bases and 10 bases respectively, with 17 bases between them. The CDR3 region is CASSFRQNPGSQYF. The DNA for the CDR3 is TGCGCCAGCAGCTTTCGGCAAAACCCAGGGTCGCAGTATTTT.

The chain has TRBV6-6 and TRBJ1-5; 8 positions agree with TRBD1. The CDR3 length is 14 residues. The V segment lost 2 bases and the J segment 4 bases; nucleotides outside the gene matches: 1. Germline assignment: CDR1 MNHNY and CDR2 SVGAGI (reference sequence). The CDR3 loop reads CASSYGTGNQPQHF. The CDR3 coding sequence is TGTGCCAGCAGTTACGGGACAGGTAATCAGCCCCAGCATTTT.

The chain is built from TRBV5-1 and TRBJ2-1; TRBD1 might be the D (5 bases). Germline-derived CDR1 and CDR2 are SGHRS and YFSETQ. CDR3 length: 13 amino acids. V dropped 0 bases and J dropped 6 bases, with 7 bases sitting between them. The CDR3 coding sequence is TGCGCCAGCAGCTTGGGCAGGGTCAATGAGCAGTTCTTC. Its translation: CASSLGRVNEQFF. Supplemented by reference TRBV5-1 and TRBJ2-1, the full variable domain reads KAGVTQTPRYLIKTRGQQVTLSCSPISGHRSVSWYQQTPGQGLQFLFEYFSETQRNKGNFPGRFSGRQFSNSRSEMNVSTLELGDSALYLCASSLGRVNEQFFGPGTRLTVL.

The chain couples TRBV29-1 to TRBJ2-1, with 7 bases identical to TRBD1. The ends lost 6 bases at V and 4 bases at J; junction bases unmatched: 6. The CDR3 consists of 13 residues. Germline CDR1 is SQVTM and CDR2 is ANQGSEA. CDR3 in DNA: TGCAGCGTCCGGACAGGTGGATACAATGAGCAGTTCTTC. This sequence encodes CSVRTGGYNEQFF.

The V call is TRBV7-9, the J call TRBJ2-5; 7 bases are shared with TRBD2. Germline CDR1 SEHNR, CDR2 FQNEAQ (reference sequence). J was trimmed by 11 bases and V by 2 bases; bases with no gene match: 14. The CDR3 covers 15 residues. The chain's CDR3 is CASSLIQSGGSEQYF. The CDR3 DNA sequence: TGTGCCAGCAGCTTAATTCAATCGGGGGGAAGTGAGCAGTACTTC.

The chain links TRBV19 to TRBJ1-5, with D unclear. The V and J ends lost 7 bases and 6 bases respectively, with 19 bases between them. Looked up from germline, CDR1 is LNHDA and CDR2 is SQIVND (reference sequence). The CDR3 consists of 15 residues. The CDR3 loop reads CASTRQRVGGQPQHF. DNA for the CDR3: TGTGCCAGTACCAGACAAAGAGTGGGTGGTCAGCCCCAGCATTTT.

This chain connects TRBV6-6 to TRBJ1-1; D possibly corresponds to TRBD1 (5 bases). The germline V gene has CDR1 MNHNY and CDR2 SVGAGI (reference sequence). Trimming stripped 2 bases from V and 11 bases from J, with 9 bases between. The CDR3 has 11 amino acids. CDR3 protein: CASSYDRRAFF. DNA of the CDR3: TGTGCCAGCAGTTACGACAGAAGGGCTTTCTTT.

The chain links TRBV2 to TRBJ2-5; 9 bases align to TRBD1. The germline CDR1 and CDR2 sequences are SNHLY and FYNNEI. CDR3 length equals 16 residues. Trimming at V came to 7 bases and at J to 5 bases, leaving 14 bases not matched to a gene. CDR3 loop: CASKEGQGGFRETQYF. The DNA for the CDR3 is TGTGCCAGCAAAGAGGGACAGGGCGGGTTTCGGGAGACCCAGTACTTC.

This chain joins TRBV29-1 and TRBJ2-5; a possible D gene is TRBD2 (6 bases). Germline CDR1 and CDR2: SQVTM and ANQGSEA. This CDR3 region has 11 residues. Trimming removed 5 bases from V and 3 bases from J, with 7 bases in between. Here the CDR3 reads CSVLAEETQYF. The CDR3 nucleotides are TGCAGCGTTTTAGCGGAAGAGACCCAGTACTTC.

The chain has TRBV5-1 and TRBJ1-1; possibly TRBD1 for D (5 bases). V was clipped by 0 bases and J by 1 base, with 7 bases between them. CDR1 is SGHRS and CDR2 is YFSETQ in the germline V gene. CDR3 size: 14 residues. CDR3 sequence (DNA): TGCGCCAGCAGCTTGGCGGGGGGGAACACTGAAGCTTTCTTT. This sequence encodes CASSLAGGNTEAFF.

V gene TRBV4-3 combines with J gene TRBJ2-7; tentatively, D is TRBD2 (6 bases). With 1 base removed from V and 2 bases from J, the gap between germline ends came to 12 bases. From germline, CDR1 is LGHNA and CDR2 YSLEER. The CDR3 runs to 15 residues. The CDR3 here is CASSQGRREAYEQYF. In nucleotides, the CDR3 is TGCGCCAGCAGCCAAGGAAGGCGGGAAGCCTACGAGCAGTACTTC.

The rearrangement uses TRBV19 and TRBJ1-1, with D maybe TRBD1 (5 bases). The CDR3 spans 13 residues. V was clipped by 3 bases and J by 7 bases, with 12 bases between them. The germline gives CDR1 LNHDA, CDR2 SQIVND (reference sequence). The DNA of the CDR3 is TGTGCCAGTAGTATGGGGGGGGGTTTTGAAGCTTTCTTT. Its protein is CASSMGGGFEAFF.

V and J are TRBV29-1 and TRBJ1-3; TRBD1 matches at 9 bases. In germline, CDR1 is SQVTM, CDR2 ANQGSEA. This CDR3 spans 19 amino acids. Unmatched junction bases numbered 13, after V lost 1 base and J lost 0 bases. Written as DNA, the CDR3 is TGCAGCGTTGAAGGTCCAAAACAGGGGGCGAGGAGCTCTGGAAACACCATATATTTT. It translates to CSVEGPKQGARSSGNTIYF.

This clone was seen a handful of times. The rearrangement joins TRBV28 to TRBJ1-2; TRBD1 is a possible D gene (6 bases). Trimming removed 3 bases from V and 7 bases from J, with 9 bases in between. The V gene's germline CDR1 is MDHEN and CDR2 SYDVKM. The CDR3 spans 12 residues. The CDR3 sequence: CASSLIRGGYTF. Written as DNA, the CDR3 is TGTGCCAGCAGTTTGATCAGGGGTGGCTACACCTTC.

In its sample, this clone was seen once. This chain joins TRBV5-5 and TRBJ2-2; 7 bases line up with TRBD1. The CDR3 loop spans 18 amino acids. V gave up 0 bases and J gave up 1 base; unmatched junction bases: 9. CDR1 SGHKS and CDR2 YYEKEE come from the germline V gene (reference sequence). CDR3 amino acids: CASSLGRIGGLNTGELFF. The CDR3 DNA reads as TGTGCCAGCAGCTTGGGGAGAATAGGGGGCCTGAACACCGGGGAGCTGTTTTTT.